This T cell receptor (beta chain) is drawn from a study of blood T cells in healthy people across ages. A sample-barcoded 5' primer and a J-beta primer mix were used in a second PCR of about 7 to 12 cycles. Every cDNA molecule carried a tag from a template-switch adaptor bearing 12 random nucleotides. TCRdb analysed the 5' RACE reads with MiXCR anew, one entry per CDR3 protein. The sample has about 1.8 million distinct CDR3 sequences, 40% to 55% seen once; the top ten hold over 2%. Notes on the study in general: Higher diversity and more naive CD4+ cells were features of long-lived donors, compared to aged donors.

Aged about 6 to 95, donors were systemically healthy Caucasians from Russia. Each sample yielded at least 6 micrograms of PBMC total RNA. This clonotype was seen a handful of times. Its antigen is still unknown. This sequence was found in a middle-aged woman in good health. What was sequenced was blood.

The DNA of the CDR3 is TGTGCCAGCAGCTTAGAGGAGGGGGCAGTTTATGGCTACACCTTC. It encodes CASSLEEGAVYGYTF. V usage is TRBV7-9 and J usage is TRBJ1-2, with 7 positions matching TRBD1. Trimming at V came to 1 base and at J to 5 bases, leaving 7 bases not matched to a gene. The CDR3 loop spans 15 amino acids. CDR1 and CDR2 (germline): SEHNR, FQNEAQ (reference sequence).